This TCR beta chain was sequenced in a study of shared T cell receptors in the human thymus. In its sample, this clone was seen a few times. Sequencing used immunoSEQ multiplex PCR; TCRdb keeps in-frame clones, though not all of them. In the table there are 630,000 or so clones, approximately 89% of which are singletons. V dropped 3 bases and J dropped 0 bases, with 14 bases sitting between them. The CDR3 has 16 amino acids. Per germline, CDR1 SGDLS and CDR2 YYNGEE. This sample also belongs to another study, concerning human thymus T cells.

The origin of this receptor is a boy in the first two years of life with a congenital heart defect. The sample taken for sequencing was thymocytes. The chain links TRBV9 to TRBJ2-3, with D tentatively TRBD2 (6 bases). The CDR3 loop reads CASSAGDPLSTDTQYF. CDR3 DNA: TGTGCCAGCAGCGCGGGGGACCCCCTGAGCACAGATACGCAGTATTTT.